Listed here are 32 T cell receptor beta chains from one sample, sequenced in a study of T cell changes during pregnancy in multiple sclerosis. The method was immunoSEQ multiplex PCR; TCRdb's version includes in-frame clones alone and lacks a portion of them. The sample shows approximately 100,000 clones, approximately 90% of them seen only once. The sequences come from peripheral blood, collected after pregnancy. Receptor source: a female donor with multiple sclerosis, enrolled in a pregnancy study.

This clone was observed a few times. This chain uses TRBV13 with TRBJ1-2, with D perhaps matching TRBD1 (6 bases). Germline-derived CDR1 and CDR2 are PRHDT and FYEKMQ (reference sequence). CDR3 length: 14 amino acids. With 5 bases removed from V and 3 bases from J, the gap between germline ends came to 13 bases. CDR3 sequence: CASSTTGLDYGYTF. The CDR3 region has the DNA TGTGCCAGCAGCACCACAGGGTTGGACTATGGCTACACCTTC.

The chain joins TRBV27 to TRBJ1-3, with 11 bases fitting TRBD1. Per germline, CDR1 MNHEY and CDR2 SMNVEV (reference sequence). Trimming removed 11 bases from V and 3 bases from J; junction bases left unmatched: 9. CDR3 length: 15 residues. This chain's CDR3 is CAVKADRGRGNTIYF. In DNA, the CDR3 is TGTGCCGTTAAGGCGGACAGGGGGCGTGGAAACACCATATATTTT.

This chain uses TRBV7-9 with TRBJ2-1, with 15 nucleotides matching TRBD2. The CDR3 sequence is 15 residues long. V lost 5 bases and J lost 7; bases outside the gene matches: 3. Per germline, CDR1 SEHNR and CDR2 FQNEAQ (reference sequence). The CDR3 protein is CASSRTSGGANEQFF. The CDR3 nucleotides read TGTGCCAGCAGCCGGACTAGCGGGGGGGCTAATGAGCAGTTCTTC. Combining the CDR3 with reference TRBV7-9 and TRBJ2-1 gives the whole variable domain DTGVSQNPRHKITKRGQNVTFRCDPISEHNRLYWYRQTLGQGPEFLTYFQNEAQLEKSRLLSDRFSAERPKGSFSTLEIQRTEQGDSAMYLCASSRTSGGANEQFFGPGTRLTVL.

The chain employs TRBV30 and TRBJ2-6; D might be TRBD1 (6 bases). Trimming shortened V by 8 bases and J by 0 bases, and 14 bases separated the two germline ends. This CDR3 comprises 15 residues. Germline-derived CDR1 and CDR2 are GTSNPN and SVGIG (reference sequence). The CDR3, as DNA: TGTGCCGGTTCGGACAGTAGCTCTGGGGCCAACGTCCTGACTTTC. It yields the protein CAGSDSSSGANVLTF.

The chain couples TRBV9 to TRBJ2-5; 9 bases match TRBD2. Germline CDR1 is SGDLS and CDR2 is YYNGEE. Losses at the gene ends were 0 bases for V and 1 base for J; bases not matched to a gene: 4. This CDR3 region has 16 residues. CDR3 sequence (DNA): TGTGCCAGCAGCGTAGACGGTAGCGGGAGCCAAGAGACCCAGTACTTC. It specifies CASSVDGSGSQETQYF.

This chain connects TRBV19 to TRBJ2-7; 9 bases are shared with TRBD1. Germline CDR1 is LNHDA and CDR2 is SQIVND (reference sequence). This CDR3 has 17 amino acids. The V segment lost 4 bases and the J segment 3 bases; nucleotides outside the gene matches: 13. CDR3 region: CASSKGQGPTRGYEQYF. As DNA, the CDR3 is TGTGCCAGTAGTAAGGGACAGGGTCCTACACGGGGCTACGAGCAGTACTTC.

The V call is TRBV4-2, the J call TRBJ1-2; D gene unclear. The CDR3 contains 15 residues. Germline V lookup: CDR1 LGHNA, CDR2 YNFKEQ. V was cut by 0 bases and J by 4 bases, with 12 bases left in between. In DNA form, the CDR3 reads TGTGCCAGCAGCCAAGAGTTCGAGACTGGCTATGGCTACACCTTC. Its translation: CASSQEFETGYGYTF.

V is TRBV9 and J is TRBJ1-2; tentatively, D is TRBD1 (6 bases). This CDR3 is 16 amino acids long. The germline CDR1 and CDR2 sequences are SGDLS and YYNGEE. V was cut by 2 bases and J by 5 bases, with 19 bases left in between. The CDR3 DNA sequence: TGTGCCAGCAGCGTGAGCCGGGACAAAACTTTATATGGCTACACCTTC. This gives the protein CASSVSRDKTLYGYTF.

The V and J genes are TRBV2 and TRBJ1-1, with TRBD1 as a possible D gene (6 bases). The V and J ends lost 6 bases and 1 base respectively, with 15 bases between them. The germline V gene has CDR1 SNHLY and CDR2 FYNNEI. The CDR3 loop spans 15 amino acids. The CDR3, as DNA: TGTGCCAGCAGCCGGGGGGCAGGCCGGAACACTGAAGCTTTCTTT. Translation gives CASSRGAGRNTEAFF.

The DNA of the CDR3 is TGTGCCAGCAGTGGACAGGGAGGCTCCGGGGAGCTGTTTTTT. Its protein is CASSGQGGSGELFF. This chain uses TRBV6-1 with TRBJ2-2; possibly TRBD1 for D (7 bases). Looked up from germline, CDR1 is MNHNS and CDR2 is SASEGT. The CDR3 consists of 14 residues. Trimming removed 4 bases from V and 6 bases from J, with 12 bases in between.

The J gene is TRBJ2-3, the V gene TRBV28, with D perhaps TRBD2 (6 bases). CDR1 and CDR2 (germline): MDHEN, SYDVKM. The V end lost 9 bases, the J end lost 3 bases, and 7 bases lay between the germline ends. The CDR3 has 11 amino acids. The CDR3 loop is CARRGTDTQYF. Here the CDR3 DNA reads TGTGCCAGACGGGGGACAGATACGCAGTATTTT.

The chain is built from TRBV11-1 and TRBJ1-2, with a tentative D call TRBD1 (6 bases). Deletions cut 5 bases from V and 6 bases from J, with 13 bases between. This CDR3 region has 13 residues. Germline assignment: CDR1 SGHAT and CDR2 FQDESV (reference sequence). In DNA, the CDR3 is TGTGCCAGCAGCAAAGGACAGACAGATGGCTACACCTTC. This encodes CASSKGQTDGYTF.

This clone has only one observation. The chain recombines TRBV5-6 with TRBJ1-5; TRBD1 agrees at 9 bases. CDR3 length equals 18 residues. With 2 bases clipped from V and 2 bases from J, the junction kept 11 bases outside the gene matches. The V gene's germline CDR1 is SGHDT and CDR2 YYEEEE. DNA of the CDR3: TGTGCCAGCAGCTTAGCCGGGACAGGGATTCTTGGCAATCAGCCCCAGCATTTT. This encodes CASSLAGTGILGNQPQHF.

This sequence joins TRBV5-1 and TRBJ2-1; perhaps TRBD2 as D (6 bases). The CDR3 has 16 residues. Germline loops: CDR1 SGHRS, CDR2 YFSETQ. The germline V and J ends were trimmed by 2 bases and 0 bases, with 12 bases remaining between them. The chain's CDR3 is CASSLSAGSSYNEQFF. Written as DNA, the CDR3 is TGCGCCAGCAGCTTAAGTGCGGGGAGCTCCTACAATGAGCAGTTCTTC.

The chain carries TRBV19 and TRBJ1-6, with 7 bases matching TRBD1. V lost 2 bases and J lost 3; bases outside the gene matches: 10. In germline, CDR1 is LNHDA, CDR2 SQIVND (reference sequence). The CDR3 sequence is 18 residues long. The CDR3 loop reads CASSILRGQKNYNSPLHF. The CDR3 DNA reads as TGTGCCAGTAGTATATTGCGGGGACAGAAGAACTATAATTCACCCCTCCACTTT.

The chain couples TRBV9 to TRBJ1-2; D possibly corresponds to TRBD1 (6 bases). Germline CDR1 reads SGDLS; CDR2 reads YYNGEE. The CDR3 is 14 amino acids. V was trimmed by 3 bases and J by 7 bases, leaving 16 bases between them. CDR3 protein: CASSGTTGLGGYTF. The CDR3 DNA is TGTGCCAGCAGCGGGACAACAGGGTTGGGTGGCTACACCTTC.

The chain is built from TRBV7-6 and TRBJ2-1, with D uncertain. V was cut by 2 bases and J by 3 bases, with 20 bases left in between. Per the germline V gene, CDR1 is SGHVS and CDR2 is FNYEAQ. This CDR3 spans 18 amino acids. This CDR3 is CASSLLADWSDYYNEQFF. As DNA, the CDR3 is TGTGCCAGCAGCTTATTAGCCGACTGGAGCGATTACTACAATGAGCAGTTCTTC.

The CDR3 region has the DNA TGTGCCAGCAGTTCGACAGGGGTCCAGCCCCAGCATTTT. Translated, it gives CASSSTGVQPQHF. The V call is TRBV6-5, the J call TRBJ1-5; 8 nucleotides align to TRBD1. V shed 4 bases and J 7 bases; nucleotides not matched to a gene: 3. The CDR3 is 13 residues long. Looked up from germline, CDR1 is MNHEY and CDR2 is SVGAGI.

The chain's CDR3 is CASSLRPGDGYTF. CDR3 DNA: TGTGCCAGCAGCTTGCGGCCAGGGGATGGCTACACCTTC. The rearrangement joins TRBV5-4 to TRBJ1-2; a possible D gene is TRBD1 (6 bases). This CDR3 contains 13 residues. Germline V lookup: CDR1 SGHNT, CDR2 YYREEE (reference sequence). V lost 1 base and J lost 6, with 10 bases in between. Using reference TRBV5-4 and TRBJ1-2 for the parts outside the CDR3, the full variable domain is ETGVTQSPTHLIKTRGQQVTLRCSSQSGHNTVSWYQQALGQGPQFIFQYYREEENGRGNFPPRFSGLQFPNYSSELNVNALELDDSALYLCASSLRPGDGYTFGSGTRLTVV.

The V gene is TRBV5-6, the J gene TRBJ1-5; D unclear. Trimming pared 3 bases from V and 5 bases from J, leaving 6 bases between. The CDR3 is 12 amino acids. The germline CDR1 and CDR2 sequences are SGHDT and YYEEEE. In DNA, the CDR3 is TGTGCCAGCAGCTCGTTTGATCAGCCCCAGCATTTT. This sequence encodes CASSSFDQPQHF.

The chain carries TRBV19 and TRBJ1-1; D is perhaps TRBD1 (6 bases). Germline assignment: CDR1 LNHDA and CDR2 SQIVND (reference sequence). This CDR3 spans 15 amino acids. V was shortened by 6 bases and J by 1 base, with 15 bases between the two germline ends. The CDR3 is CASRRQGQQNTEAFF. CDR3 sequence (DNA): TGTGCCAGTAGACGTCAAGGACAGCAGAACACTGAAGCTTTCTTT.

This rearrangement joins TRBV6-5 to TRBJ2-2, with 10 bases aligning to TRBD1. Losses at the gene ends were 1 base for V and 5 bases for J; bases not matched to a gene: 4. The CDR3 consists of 16 residues. The germline gives CDR1 MNHEY, CDR2 SVGAGI. The CDR3 loop reads CASSYLTGGWTGELFF. CDR3 in DNA: TGTGCCAGCAGTTACTTGACAGGGGGCTGGACCGGGGAGCTGTTTTTT.

V usage is TRBV5-1 and J usage is TRBJ1-5, with 8 bases identical to TRBD1. Losses at the gene ends were 1 base for V and 5 bases for J; bases not matched to a gene: 11. The germline CDR1 and CDR2 sequences are SGHRS and YFSETQ. This CDR3 has 17 residues. As DNA, the CDR3 is TGCGCCAGCAGCTTGACGGCAGTTCAGGGGGCGGATCAGCCCCAGCATTTT. Residues: CASSLTAVQGADQPQHF. The full variable domain, its missing parts supplied by reference TRBV5-1 and TRBJ1-5, is KAGVTQTPRYLIKTRGQQVTLSCSPISGHRSVSWYQQTPGQGLQFLFEYFSETQRNKGNFPGRFSGRQFSNSRSEMNVSTLELGDSALYLCASSLTAVQGADQPQHFGDGTRLSIL.

Written as DNA, the CDR3 is TGTGCCAGCTCACCCGACAGCTACGAGCAGTACTTC. Translating it yields CASSPDSYEQYF. The gene calls are TRBV18 and TRBJ2-7, with a weak D call TRBD1 (5 bases). CDR3 length: 12 residues. V dropped 3 bases and J dropped 3 bases, with 6 bases sitting between them. Germline CDR1 KGHSH, CDR2 LQKENI.

This sequence joins TRBV6-5 and TRBJ1-3, with D perhaps TRBD1 (5 bases). In germline, CDR1 is MNHEY, CDR2 SVGAGI. This CDR3 is built from 14 residues. V was cut by 3 bases and J by 3 bases, with 9 bases left in between. DNA of the CDR3: TGTGCCAGCAGTTATAAGGGGTTTGGAAACACCATATATTTT. It yields the protein CASSYKGFGNTIYF.

V and J are TRBV5-1 and TRBJ1-1; D ambiguous. V shed 0 bases and J shed 3 bases, with 12 bases lying between them. The length of the CDR3 is 15 residues. The germline V gene encodes CDR1 SGHRS and CDR2 YFSETQ. Here the CDR3 DNA reads TGCGCCAGCAGCTTGGGGCCGGGCGGGGACACTGAAGCTTTCTTT. As protein: CASSLGPGGDTEAFF. The complete variable domain, with remaining parts taken from reference TRBV5-1 and TRBJ1-1, reads KAGVTQTPRYLIKTRGQQVTLSCSPISGHRSVSWYQQTPGQGLQFLFEYFSETQRNKGNFPGRFSGRQFSNSRSEMNVSTLELGDSALYLCASSLGPGGDTEAFFGQGTRLTVV.

This sequence joins TRBV29-1 and TRBJ2-7; perhaps TRBD2 as D (7 bases). V was pared by 7 bases and J by 7 bases, with 17 bases between. CDR3 length equals 12 residues. CDR1 and CDR2 (germline): SQVTM, ANQGSEA. CDR3 region: CSAEGGADEQYF. CDR3 bases: TGCAGCGCAGAGGGGGGGGCAGATGAGCAGTACTTC.

The chain uses TRBV7-9 and TRBJ2-3, with 10 bases matching TRBD2. CDR3 length: 16 residues. With 1 base clipped from V and 4 bases from J, the junction kept 5 bases outside the gene matches. Germline CDR1 and CDR2: SEHNR and FQNEAQ (reference sequence). CDR3 amino acids: CASSLVLAGEADTQYF. The CDR3 coding sequence is TGTGCCAGCAGCTTAGTTCTAGCGGGGGAGGCAGATACGCAGTATTTT.

The rearrangement joins TRBV9 to TRBJ2-1; the match to TRBD2 covers 10 bases. The J segment lost 10 bases and the V segment lost 4 bases, leaving 8 bases of the junction unmatched. This CDR3 contains 14 residues. Looked up from germline, CDR1 is SGDLS and CDR2 is YYNGEE. Written as DNA, the CDR3 is TGTGCCAGCAGCCCCGGGACTAGCGTTATGGAGCAGTTCTTC. Protein sequence: CASSPGTSVMEQFF.

The chain has TRBV10-3 and TRBJ2-1, with 7 bases aligning to TRBD2. The V segment lost 4 bases and the J segment 10 bases; nucleotides outside the gene matches: 1. The CDR3 is 11 amino acids. Germline V gene data show CDR1 as ENHRY and CDR2 as SYGVKD. CDR3 loop: CAISAGGEQFF. CDR3 DNA: TGTGCCATCAGTGCGGGGGGAGAGCAGTTCTTC.

The chain has TRBV11-3 and TRBJ1-1; D not certain. The CDR3 extends over 13 amino acids. V lost 5 bases and J 0 bases, leaving 7 bases between the germline ends. Germline assignment: CDR1 SGHNT and CDR2 YENEEA. CDR3 nucleotides: TGTGCCAGCAGCGCGGGAGTGAACACTGAAGCTTTCTTT. This encodes CASSAGVNTEAFF.

On this clone: A read error may produce the germline difference seen at one junction end. This rearrangement joins TRBV7-7 to TRBJ2-5; the match to TRBD2 covers 7 bases. This CDR3 comprises 15 residues. Looked up from germline, CDR1 is SSHAT and CDR2 is FNYEAQ (reference sequence). The CDR3 here is CASSLYRGGQETQYF. CDR3 bases: TGTGCTAGCAGCCTTTACCGCGGGGGACAAGAGACCCAGTACTTC.